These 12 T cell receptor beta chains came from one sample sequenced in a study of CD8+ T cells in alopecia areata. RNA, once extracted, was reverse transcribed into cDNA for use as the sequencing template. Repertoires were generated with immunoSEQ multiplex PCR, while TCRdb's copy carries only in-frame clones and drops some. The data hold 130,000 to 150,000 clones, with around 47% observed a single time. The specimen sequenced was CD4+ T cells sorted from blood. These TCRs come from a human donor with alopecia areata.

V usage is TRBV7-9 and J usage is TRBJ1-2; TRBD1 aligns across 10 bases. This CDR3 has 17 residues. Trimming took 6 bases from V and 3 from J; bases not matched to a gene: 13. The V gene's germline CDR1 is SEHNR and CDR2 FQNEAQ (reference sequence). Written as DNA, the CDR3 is TGTGCCAGCAGGACCGGGACAGGGGAGGACCGGGACTATGGCTACACCTTC. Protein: CASRTGTGEDRDYGYTF.

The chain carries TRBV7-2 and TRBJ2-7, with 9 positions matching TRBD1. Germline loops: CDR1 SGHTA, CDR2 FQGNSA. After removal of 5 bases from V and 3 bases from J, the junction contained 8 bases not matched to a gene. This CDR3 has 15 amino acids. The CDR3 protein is CASSAQGALIYEQYF. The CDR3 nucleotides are TGTGCCAGCAGCGCACAGGGGGCACTTATCTACGAGCAGTACTTC.

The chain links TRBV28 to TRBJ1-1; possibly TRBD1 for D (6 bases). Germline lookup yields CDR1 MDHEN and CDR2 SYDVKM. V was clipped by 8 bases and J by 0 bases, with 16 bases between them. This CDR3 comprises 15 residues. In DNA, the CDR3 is TGTGCCAGCGCAGGGGAGAGCGCCCTGAACACTGAAGCTTTCTTT. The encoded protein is CASAGESALNTEAFF.

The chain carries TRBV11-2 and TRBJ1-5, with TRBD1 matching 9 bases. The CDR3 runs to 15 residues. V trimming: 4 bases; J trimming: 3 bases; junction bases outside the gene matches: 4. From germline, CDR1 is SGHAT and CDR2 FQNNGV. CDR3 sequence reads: CASSSTGGANQPQHF. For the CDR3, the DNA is TGTGCCAGCAGCTCGACAGGGGGTGCCAATCAGCCCCAGCATTTT.

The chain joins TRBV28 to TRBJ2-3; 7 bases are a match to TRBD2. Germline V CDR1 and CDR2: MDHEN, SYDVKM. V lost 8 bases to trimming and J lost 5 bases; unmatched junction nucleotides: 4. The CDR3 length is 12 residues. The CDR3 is CASGGGGDTQYF. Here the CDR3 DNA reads TGTGCCAGCGGCGGGGGAGGAGATACGCAGTATTTT. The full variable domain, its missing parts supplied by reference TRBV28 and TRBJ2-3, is DVKVTQSSRYLVKRTGEKVFLECVQDMDHENMFWYRQDPGLGLRLIYFSYDVKMKEKGDIPEGYSVSREKKERFSLILESASTNQTSMYLCASGGGGDTQYFGPGTRLTVL.

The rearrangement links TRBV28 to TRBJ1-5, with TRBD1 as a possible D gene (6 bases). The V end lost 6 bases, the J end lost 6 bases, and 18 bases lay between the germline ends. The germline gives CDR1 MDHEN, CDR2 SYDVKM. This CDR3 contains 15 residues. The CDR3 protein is CASSTPGHGFQPQHF. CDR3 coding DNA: TGTGCCAGCAGCACCCCGGGACACGGCTTTCAGCCCCAGCATTTT.

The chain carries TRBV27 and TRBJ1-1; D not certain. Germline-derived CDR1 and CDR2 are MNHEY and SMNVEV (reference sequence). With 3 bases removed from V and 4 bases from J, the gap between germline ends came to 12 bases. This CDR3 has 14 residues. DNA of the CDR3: TGTGCCAGCAGTTTCTCCGGGTTGGTCACTGAAGCTTTCTTT. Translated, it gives CASSFSGLVTEAFF.

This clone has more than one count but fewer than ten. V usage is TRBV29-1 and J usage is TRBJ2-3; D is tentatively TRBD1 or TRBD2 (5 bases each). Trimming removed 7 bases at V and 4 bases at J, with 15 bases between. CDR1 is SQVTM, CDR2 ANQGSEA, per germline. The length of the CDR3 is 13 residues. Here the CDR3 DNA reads TGCAGCGGGCAAGCGCAGGGAGCAGATACGCAGTATTTT. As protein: CSGQAQGADTQYF.

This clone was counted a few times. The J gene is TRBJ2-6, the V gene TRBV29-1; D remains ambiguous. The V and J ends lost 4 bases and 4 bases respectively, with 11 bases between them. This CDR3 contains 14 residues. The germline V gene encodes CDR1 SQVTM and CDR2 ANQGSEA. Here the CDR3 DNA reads TGCAGCGTTGCCTCTAATTCCGGGGCCAACGTCCTGACTTTC. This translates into CSVASNSGANVLTF.

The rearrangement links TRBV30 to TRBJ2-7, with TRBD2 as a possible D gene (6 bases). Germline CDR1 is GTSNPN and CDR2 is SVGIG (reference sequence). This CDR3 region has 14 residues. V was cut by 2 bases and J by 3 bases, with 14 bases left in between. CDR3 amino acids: CAWSSGGILYEQYF. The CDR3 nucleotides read TGTGCCTGGAGTAGTGGCGGGATACTCTACGAGCAGTACTTC.

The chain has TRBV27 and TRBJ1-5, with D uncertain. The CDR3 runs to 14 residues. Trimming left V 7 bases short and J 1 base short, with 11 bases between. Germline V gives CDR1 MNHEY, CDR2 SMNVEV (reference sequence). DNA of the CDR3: TGTGCCAGCAAAAAAGCAGTAAGCAATCAGCCCCAGCATTTT. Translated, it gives CASKKAVSNQPQHF.

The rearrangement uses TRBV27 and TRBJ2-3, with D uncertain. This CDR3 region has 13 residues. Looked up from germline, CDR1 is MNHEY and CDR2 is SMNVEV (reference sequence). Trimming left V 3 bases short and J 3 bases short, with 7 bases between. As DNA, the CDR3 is TGTGCCAGCAGTTTTGGACGTACAGATACGCAGTATTTT. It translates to CASSFGRTDTQYF.